This T cell receptor (beta chain) was sequenced in a study of regulatory T cells in long-lasting Graves disease. Time point defined: newly diagnosed GD, antithyroid drugs for less than 3 months. PBMC-extracted RNA yielded the TCR library. TCR beta libraries were built with iRepertoire HTBI primers and Arm-PCR of CDR3 regions. One entry per CDR3 protein, called by TCRdb with MiXCR from the multiplex PCR reads. This sample has a few hundred thousand distinct CDR3 sequences, with 14% found just once. There are 17 residues in the CDR3. Germline assignment: CDR1 SGHDT and CDR2 YYEEEE. Between the trimmed V and J ends, which lost 4 bases and 4 bases, there was a span of 21 bases. These data also featured in a second study, about T cells in Graves' hyperthyroidism and ophthalmopathy. In that study: The study left out patients who had uncontrolled infection, other autoimmune disease, pregnancy or lactation.

This chain links TRBV5-6 with TRBJ2-1; possibly TRBD2 for D (6 bases). This TCR was recovered from a woman aged 45-65 years with Graves disease. The sample consisted of peripheral blood mononuclear cells (PBMCs), taken at new diagnosis, from a patient treated with antithyroid drugs. CDR3 in amino acids: CASSHAATGGFYNEQFF. CDR3 in DNA: TGTGCCAGCAGCCACGCAGCTACTGGAGGGTTTTACAATGAGCAGTTCTTC.